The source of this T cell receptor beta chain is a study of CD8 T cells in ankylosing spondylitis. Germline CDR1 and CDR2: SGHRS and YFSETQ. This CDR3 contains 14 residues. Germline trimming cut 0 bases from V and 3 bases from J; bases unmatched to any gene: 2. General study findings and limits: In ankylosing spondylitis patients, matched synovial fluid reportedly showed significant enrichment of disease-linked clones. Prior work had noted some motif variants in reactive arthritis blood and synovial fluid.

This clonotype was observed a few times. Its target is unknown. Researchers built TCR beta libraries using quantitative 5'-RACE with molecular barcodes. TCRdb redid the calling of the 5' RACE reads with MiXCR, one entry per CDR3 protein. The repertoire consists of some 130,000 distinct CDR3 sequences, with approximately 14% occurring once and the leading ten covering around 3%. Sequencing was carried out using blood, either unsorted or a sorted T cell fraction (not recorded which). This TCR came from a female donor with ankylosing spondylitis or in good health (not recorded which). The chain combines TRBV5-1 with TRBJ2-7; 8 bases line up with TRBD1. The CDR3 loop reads CASSLEGQDYEQYF. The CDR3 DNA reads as TGCGCCAGCAGCTTGGAGGGACAGGACTACGAGCAGTACTTC.